This T cell receptor beta chain derives from a study of regulatory T cells in long-lasting Graves disease. Across the study: In persistent Graves' disease, antithyroid drugs had been taken for over 5 years and TSH receptor antibodies stayed positive. General study results and limits: Comparison showed that persistent patients shared more public clonotypes (over 2,500) than new patients (approximately 930).

Time point noted: persistent/refractory GD, antithyroid drugs over 5 years with positive TRAb. Following extraction of RNA from PBMCs, that RNA was used to make the TCR library. EDTA tubes were used for drawing roughly 9 milliliters of peripheral blood. The TCR beta library used iRepertoire HTBI primers with Arm-PCR amplification of CDR3. TCRdb processed the multiplex PCR reads anew with MiXCR; each CDR3 protein has one entry. The sample holds a few hundred thousand distinct CDR3 sequences, roughly 21% seen once. This clonotype showed up many times. What it binds is unknown. This sequence originates from a female donor with Graves disease. The material sequenced was peripheral blood mononuclear cells (PBMCs), taken when the disease was refractory, from a patient treated with antithyroid drugs.

CDR3 bases: TGTGCCAGCAGTTTGGGGGATTCACCCCTCCACTTT. Protein product: CASSLGDSPLHF. The J gene is TRBJ1-6, the V gene TRBV7-8; TRBD1 might be the D (5 bases). CDR3 length: 12 amino acids. V lost 6 bases and J lost 8, with 8 bases in between. Germline lookup yields CDR1 SGHVS and CDR2 FQNEAQ.